The entry that follows covers one T cell receptor beta chain sequence. These data come from a study of cytomegalovirus exposure and HLA in healthy donors. PCR primers comprised 60 Vbeta and 13 Jbeta primers. Sequencing used immunoSEQ multiplex PCR; TCRdb keeps in-frame clones, though not all of them. The table lists roughly 150,000 clones, roughly 77% of them singletons. V dropped 4 bases and J dropped 8; count of bases not matched to a gene: 5. The CDR3 loop spans 15 amino acids. Germline V CDR1 and CDR2: SGHRS, YFSETQ. The TCR sequence derives from a woman between 18 and 30 years old in good health and CMV-seronegative. The V and J genes are TRBV5-1 and TRBJ2-1; 14 bases are a match to TRBD2. Sample: PBMCs. The CDR3 is CASSGTSGSTDEQFF. In DNA, the CDR3 is TGCGCCAGCAGCGGGACTAGCGGGAGTACCGATGAGCAGTTCTTC.